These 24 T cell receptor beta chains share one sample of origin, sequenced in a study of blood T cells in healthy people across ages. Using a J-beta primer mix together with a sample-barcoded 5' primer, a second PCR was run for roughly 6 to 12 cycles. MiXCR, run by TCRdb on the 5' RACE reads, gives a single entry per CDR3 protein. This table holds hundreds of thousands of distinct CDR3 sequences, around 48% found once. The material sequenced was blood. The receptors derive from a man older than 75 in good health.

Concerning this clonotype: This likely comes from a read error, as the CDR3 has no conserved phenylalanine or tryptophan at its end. As DNA, the CDR3 is TGCAACGCCCTTCGTGGGACTAGCGGGGGTTTATCCTACAATGAGCAGTTCTCC. It codes for CNALRGTSGGLSYNEQFS. The V and J genes are TRBV29-1 and TRBJ2-1, with 14 bases identical to TRBD2. The CDR3 consists of 18 residues. The germline V gene has CDR1 SQVTM and CDR2 ANQGSEA.

This CDR3 reads CSASEGLNTEAFF. DNA for the CDR3: TGCAGTGCTAGTGAGGGGCTGAACACTGAAGCTTTCTTT. V is TRBV20-1 and J is TRBJ1-1; a possible D gene is TRBD1 (5 bases). This CDR3 spans 13 amino acids. V was clipped by 3 bases and J by 0 bases, with 8 bases between them. Germline CDR1 DFQATT, CDR2 SNEGSKA (reference sequence).

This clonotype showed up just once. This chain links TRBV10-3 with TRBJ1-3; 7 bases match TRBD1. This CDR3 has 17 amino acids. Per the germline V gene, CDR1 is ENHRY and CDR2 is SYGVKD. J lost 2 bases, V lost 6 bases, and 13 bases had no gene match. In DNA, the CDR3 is TGTGCCATCAGCCGGGACAGCCCCCCGAGTACTGGAAACACCATATATTTT. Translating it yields CAISRDSPPSTGNTIYF.

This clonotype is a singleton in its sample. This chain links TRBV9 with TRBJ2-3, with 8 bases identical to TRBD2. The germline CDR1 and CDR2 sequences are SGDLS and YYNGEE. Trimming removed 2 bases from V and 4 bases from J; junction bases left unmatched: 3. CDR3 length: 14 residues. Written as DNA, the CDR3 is TGTGCCAGCAGCGTGACTAGCGCCCCAGATACGCAGTATTTT. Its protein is CASSVTSAPDTQYF.

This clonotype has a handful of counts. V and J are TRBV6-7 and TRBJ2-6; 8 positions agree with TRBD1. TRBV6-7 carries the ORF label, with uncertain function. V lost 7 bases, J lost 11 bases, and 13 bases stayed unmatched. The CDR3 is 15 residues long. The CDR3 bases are TGTGCCAGCACTCATGACAGGGGAAAGGAGGACGTCCTGACTTTC. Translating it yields CASTHDRGKEDVLTF.

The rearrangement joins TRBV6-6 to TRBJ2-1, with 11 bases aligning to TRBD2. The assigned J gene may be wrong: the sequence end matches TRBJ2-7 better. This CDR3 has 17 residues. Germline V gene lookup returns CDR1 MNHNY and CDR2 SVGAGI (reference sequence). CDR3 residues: CASSYPPLAGAYNEQYF. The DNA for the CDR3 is TGTGCCAGCAGTTACCCTCCACTAGCGGGAGCCTACAATGAGCAGTACTTC.

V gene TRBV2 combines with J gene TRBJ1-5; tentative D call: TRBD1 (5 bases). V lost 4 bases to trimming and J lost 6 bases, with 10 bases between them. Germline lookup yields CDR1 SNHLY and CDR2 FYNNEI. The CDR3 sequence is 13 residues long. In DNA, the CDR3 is TGTGCCAGCAGTGTACGTGGGGGTCAGCCCCAGCATTTT. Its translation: CASSVRGGQPQHF.

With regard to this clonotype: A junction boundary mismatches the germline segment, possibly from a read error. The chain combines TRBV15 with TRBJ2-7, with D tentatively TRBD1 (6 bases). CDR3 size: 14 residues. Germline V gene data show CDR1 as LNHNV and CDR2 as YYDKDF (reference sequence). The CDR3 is CATSRGGIAYEQYF. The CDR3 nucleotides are TGTGCCACCAGTAGAGGGGGAATTGCCTACGAGCAGTACTTC.

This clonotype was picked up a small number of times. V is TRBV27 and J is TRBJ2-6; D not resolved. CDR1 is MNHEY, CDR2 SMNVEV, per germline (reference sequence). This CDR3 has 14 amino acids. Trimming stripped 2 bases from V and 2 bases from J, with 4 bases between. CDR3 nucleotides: TGTGCCAGCAGTTTACGGGCTGGGGCCAACGTCCTGACTTTC. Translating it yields CASSLRAGANVLTF.

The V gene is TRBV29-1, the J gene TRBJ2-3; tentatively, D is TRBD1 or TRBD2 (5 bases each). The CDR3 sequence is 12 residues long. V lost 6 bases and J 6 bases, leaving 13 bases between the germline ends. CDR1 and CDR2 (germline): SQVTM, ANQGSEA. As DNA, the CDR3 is TGCAGCGTGCTCCGGGGACCCGATACGCAGTATTTT. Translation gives CSVLRGPDTQYF.

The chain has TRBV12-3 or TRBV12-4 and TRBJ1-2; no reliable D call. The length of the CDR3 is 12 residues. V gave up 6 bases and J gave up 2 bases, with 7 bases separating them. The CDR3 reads CASRDLNYGYTF. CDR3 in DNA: TGTGCCAGCAGGGACCTGAACTATGGCTACACCTTC.

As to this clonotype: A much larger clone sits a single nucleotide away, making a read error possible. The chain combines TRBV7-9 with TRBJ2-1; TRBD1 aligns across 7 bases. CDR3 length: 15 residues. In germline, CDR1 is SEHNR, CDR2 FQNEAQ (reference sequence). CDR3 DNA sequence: TGTGCCACCTCGACTATGCCCGACCAGGGGGATGAGCAGCTCTTC. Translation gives CATSTMPDQGDEQLF.

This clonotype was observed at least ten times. The chain's CDR3 is CASSSTSGTSGSLTYEQYF. The CDR3 DNA follows: TGTGCCAGCAGCTCGACCTCCGGGACTAGCGGGAGTTTAACATACGAGCAGTACTTC. The chain employs TRBV7-9 and TRBJ2-7; 14 bases are shared with TRBD2. CDR1 SEHNR and CDR2 FQNEAQ come from the germline V gene (reference sequence). The CDR3 sequence is 19 residues long. V dropped 4 bases and J dropped 4; count of bases not matched to a gene: 15. The full variable domain, with the rest looked up from reference TRBV7-9 and TRBJ2-7, is DTGVSQNPRHKITKRGQNVTFRCDPISEHNRLYWYRQTLGQGPEFLTYFQNEAQLEKSRLLSDRFSAERPKGSFSTLEIQRTEQGDSAMYLCASSSTSGTSGSLTYEQYFGPGTRLTVT.

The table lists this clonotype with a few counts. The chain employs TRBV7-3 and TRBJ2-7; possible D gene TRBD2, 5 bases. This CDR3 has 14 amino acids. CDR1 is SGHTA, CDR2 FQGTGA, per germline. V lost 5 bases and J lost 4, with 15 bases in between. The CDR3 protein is CASSPSRASYEQYF. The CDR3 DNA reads TGTGCCAGCAGCCCCTCGAGGGCCTCATACGAGCAGTACTTC. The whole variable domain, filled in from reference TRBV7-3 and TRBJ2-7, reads GAGVSQTPSNKVTEKGKYVELRCDPISGHTALYWYRQSLGQGPEFLIYFQGTGAADDSGLPNDRFFAVRPEGSVSTLKIQRTERGDSAVYLCASSPSRASYEQYFGPGTRLTVT.

The CDR3 nucleotides read TGCAGTGCTAGAAGAGTGGGACTAGCGGATTACGAGCAGTACTTC. This codes for CSARRVGLADYEQYF. The chain employs TRBV20-1 and TRBJ2-7, with 11 bases identical to TRBD2. CDR3 length: 15 residues. Germline trimming cut 2 bases from V and 4 bases from J; bases unmatched to any gene: 7. Germline lookup yields CDR1 DFQATT and CDR2 SNEGSKA (reference sequence).

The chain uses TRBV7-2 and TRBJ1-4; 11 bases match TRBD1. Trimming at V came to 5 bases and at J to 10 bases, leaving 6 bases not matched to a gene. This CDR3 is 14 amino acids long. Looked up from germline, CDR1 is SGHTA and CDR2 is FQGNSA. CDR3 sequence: CASSPTGQGGKLFF. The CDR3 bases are TGTGCCAGCAGCCCCACGGGACAGGGGGGAAAACTGTTTTTT.

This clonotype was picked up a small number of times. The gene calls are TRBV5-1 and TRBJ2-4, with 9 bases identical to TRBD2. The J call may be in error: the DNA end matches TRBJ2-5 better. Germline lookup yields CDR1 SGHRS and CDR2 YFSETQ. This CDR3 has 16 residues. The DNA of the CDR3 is TGCGCCAGCAGCTTGGTATTGCGGGAGGGACAAGAGACCCAGTACTTC. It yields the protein CASSLVLREGQETQYF.

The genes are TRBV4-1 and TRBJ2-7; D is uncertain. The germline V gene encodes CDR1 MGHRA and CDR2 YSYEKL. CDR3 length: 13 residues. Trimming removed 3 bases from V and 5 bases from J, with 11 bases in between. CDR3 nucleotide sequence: TGCGCCAGCAGCCAGGATCCGCCGGACGAGCAGTACTTC. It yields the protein CASSQDPPDEQYF.

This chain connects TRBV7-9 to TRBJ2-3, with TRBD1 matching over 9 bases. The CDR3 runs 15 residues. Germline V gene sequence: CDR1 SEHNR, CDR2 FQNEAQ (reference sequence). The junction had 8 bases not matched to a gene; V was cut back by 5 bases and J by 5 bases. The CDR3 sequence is CASSKQGAPQDTQYF. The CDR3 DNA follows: TGTGCCAGCAGCAAACAGGGGGCGCCGCAAGATACGCAGTATTTT.

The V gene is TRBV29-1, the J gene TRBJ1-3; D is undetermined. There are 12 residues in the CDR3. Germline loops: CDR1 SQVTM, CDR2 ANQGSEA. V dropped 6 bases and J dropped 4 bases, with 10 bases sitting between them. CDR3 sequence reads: CSVTDGGNTIYF. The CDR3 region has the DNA TGCAGCGTGACGGACGGAGGAAACACCATATATTTT. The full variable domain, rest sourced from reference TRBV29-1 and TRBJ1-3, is SAVISQKPSRDICQRGTSLTIQCQVDSQVTMMFWYRQQPGQSLTLIATANQGSEATYESGFVIDKFPISRPNLTFSTLTVSNMSPEDSSIYLCSVTDGGNTIYFGEGSWLTVV.

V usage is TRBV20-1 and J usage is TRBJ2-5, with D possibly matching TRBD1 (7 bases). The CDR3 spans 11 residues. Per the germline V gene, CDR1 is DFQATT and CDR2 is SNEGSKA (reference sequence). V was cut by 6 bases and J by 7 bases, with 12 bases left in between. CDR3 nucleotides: TGCAGTGCCCGACAGGGAGGGACCCAGTACTTC. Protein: CSARQGGTQYF.

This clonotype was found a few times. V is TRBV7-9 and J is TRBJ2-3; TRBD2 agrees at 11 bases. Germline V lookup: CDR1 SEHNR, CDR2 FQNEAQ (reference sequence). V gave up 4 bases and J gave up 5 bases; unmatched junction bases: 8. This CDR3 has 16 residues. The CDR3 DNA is TGTGCCAGCAGCTCCGCACTAGCGGGGGCCAGAGATACGCAGTATTTT. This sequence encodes CASSSALAGARDTQYF.

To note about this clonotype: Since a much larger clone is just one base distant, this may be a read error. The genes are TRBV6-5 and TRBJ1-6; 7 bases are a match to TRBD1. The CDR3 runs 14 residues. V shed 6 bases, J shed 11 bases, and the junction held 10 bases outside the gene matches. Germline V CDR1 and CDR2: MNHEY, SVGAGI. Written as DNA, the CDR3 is TGTGCCAGCAGGATGGTGGCAGGGGGGACACCCCTCCACTTT. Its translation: CASRMVAGGTPLHF.

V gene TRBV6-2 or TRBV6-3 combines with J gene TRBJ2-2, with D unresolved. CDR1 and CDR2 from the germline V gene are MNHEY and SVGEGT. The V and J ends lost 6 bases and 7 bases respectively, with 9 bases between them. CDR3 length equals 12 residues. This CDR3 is CASRLRGGELFF. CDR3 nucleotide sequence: TGTGCCAGCAGATTACGTGGCGGGGAGCTGTTTTTT.